These 20 T cell receptor beta chains originate from one sample sequenced in a study of blood T cell repertoires in COVID-19. Sequencing used immunoSEQ multiplex PCR; TCRdb keeps in-frame clones, though not all of them. The data hold some 60,000 clones, with about 86% observed a single time. Sequenced: peripheral blood. The receptors were gathered from a woman older than 75 with active or convalescent COVID-19.

This clone was seen only once. The V gene is TRBV10-3, the J gene TRBJ1-3, with D tentatively TRBD1 (6 bases). Germline V gene data show CDR1 as ENHRY and CDR2 as SYGVKD. Trimming took 6 bases from V and 2 from J, leaving 11 bases between them. This CDR3 spans 14 amino acids. This CDR3 reads CAISRGPTGNTIYF. For the CDR3, the DNA is TGTGCCATCAGCAGGGGTCCAACTGGAAACACCATATATTTT.

In nucleotides, the CDR3 is TGTGCCAGCGGCAGGACAGGGCTGGAACAGCCCCAGCATTTT. This sequence encodes CASGRTGLEQPQHF. This chain links TRBV6-5 with TRBJ1-5, with 8 bases fitting TRBD1. V lost 8 bases to trimming and J lost 7 bases; unmatched junction nucleotides: 10. Germline V gene lookup returns CDR1 MNHEY and CDR2 SVGAGI. The CDR3 has 14 residues.

Here the CDR3 reads CASKRSPNTEAFF. The DNA for the CDR3 is TGTGCCAGCAAGCGGAGCCCGAACACTGAAGCTTTCTTT. The rearrangement links TRBV2 to TRBJ1-1, with D unresolved. V lost 7 bases and J lost 1, with 10 bases in between. This CDR3 spans 13 amino acids. Germline loops: CDR1 SNHLY, CDR2 FYNNEI.

The chain couples TRBV7-9 to TRBJ2-2; TRBD1 matches 9 bases. Germline V gene data show CDR1 as SEHNR and CDR2 as FQNEAQ (reference sequence). V gave up 4 bases and J gave up 7 bases; unmatched junction bases: 10. The CDR3 is 16 amino acids. The CDR3 region is CASSSKPGTGNGELFF. The CDR3, as DNA: TGTGCCAGCAGCTCCAAACCCGGGACAGGGAACGGGGAGCTGTTTTTT.

V gene TRBV5-1 combines with J gene TRBJ1-1, with D unresolved. This CDR3 contains 14 residues. V was cut by 0 bases and J by 0 bases, with 6 bases left in between. Per germline, CDR1 SGHRS and CDR2 YFSETQ. The CDR3 bases are TGCGCCAGCAGCTTGGGCGAGATGAACACTGAAGCTTTCTTT. Its translation: CASSLGEMNTEAFF.

The V call is TRBV9, the J call TRBJ2-3; 7 bases are shared with TRBD2. The length of the CDR3 is 16 residues. The junction had 8 bases not matched to a gene; V was cut back by 1 base and J by 3 bases. Per germline, CDR1 SGDLS and CDR2 YYNGEE. DNA for the CDR3: TGTGCCAGCAGCGTACGGTCCAGCGGGGTGACAGATACGCAGTATTTT. Amino acids: CASSVRSSGVTDTQYF.

V is TRBV7-2 and J is TRBJ1-1; 8 bases map to TRBD1. With V trimmed by 4 bases and J by 10 bases, 11 bases remained unmatched. This CDR3 has 14 residues. Germline CDR1 SGHTA, CDR2 FQGNSA. The CDR3 nucleotides are TGTGCCAGCAGCTCTTCCGGGACAGGATTGGGAGCTTTCTTT. Amino acids: CASSSSGTGLGAFF.

CDR3 nucleotide sequence: TGCGCCAGCAGCCGGGTGGGCGGGGAGTTTTCCTTGGAGACCCAGTACTTC. This translates into CASSRVGGEFSLETQYF. The chain recombines TRBV5-1 with TRBJ2-5; tentatively, D is TRBD2 (6 bases). Germline V CDR1 and CDR2: SGHRS, YFSETQ. V was clipped by 4 bases and J by 5 bases, with 24 bases between them. The CDR3 runs to 17 residues.

The chain links TRBV7-2 to TRBJ1-1; possible D gene TRBD1, 5 bases. Germline V gene data show CDR1 as SGHTA and CDR2 as FQGNSA. V was pared by 3 bases and J by 2 bases, with 13 bases between. The CDR3 runs 15 residues. DNA of the CDR3: TGTGCCAGCAGCTTTAGTTGGGGCTCCAACACTGAAGCTTTCTTT. Residues: CASSFSWGSNTEAFF.

The chain is built from TRBV28 and TRBJ2-7, with D tentatively TRBD1 (6 bases). Germline CDR1 MDHEN, CDR2 SYDVKM. Trimming took 10 bases from V and 3 from J, leaving 10 bases between them. CDR3 length equals 11 residues. The CDR3 nucleotides are TGTGCCACCAGGGGCCACTACGAGCAGTACTTC. Translation: CATRGHYEQYF. The full variable domain, in which reference TRBV28 and TRBJ2-7 provide the parts outside the CDR3, is DVKVTQSSRYLVKRTGEKVFLECVQDMDHENMFWYRQDPGLGLRLIYFSYDVKMKEKGDIPEGYSVSREKKERFSLILESASTNQTSMYLCATRGHYEQYFGPGTRLTVT.

The V call is TRBV7-2, the J call TRBJ1-4; D ambiguous. The germline V gene encodes CDR1 SGHTA and CDR2 FQGNSA. Trimming stripped 5 bases from V and 7 bases from J, with 17 bases between. This CDR3 contains 15 residues. CDR3 loop: CASSPGGLALEKLFF. CDR3 coding DNA: TGTGCCAGCAGCCCAGGAGGGCTGGCACTTGAAAAACTGTTTTTT.

The chain joins TRBV5-4 to TRBJ2-1; TRBD2 might be the D (5 bases). Trimming removed 6 bases from V and 0 bases from J, with 10 bases in between. The CDR3 sequence is 14 residues long. Per the germline V gene, CDR1 is SGHNT and CDR2 is YYREEE (reference sequence). CDR3 coding DNA: TGTGCCAGCAAGAGCGGTAGCTCCTACAATGAGCAGTTCTTC. Protein: CASKSGSSYNEQFF.

V is TRBV7-3 and J is TRBJ1-2; 7 positions match TRBD1. The V gene end was trimmed by 3 bases and the J gene end by 7 bases; junction bases not matched to a gene: 8. CDR3 length: 14 residues. Per germline, CDR1 SGHTA and CDR2 FQGTGA. The CDR3 DNA sequence: TGTGCCAGCAGCTTCGACAGGGCCGGTAGTGGCTACACCTTC. It yields the protein CASSFDRAGSGYTF.

V is TRBV28 and J is TRBJ1-1, with 8 bases aligning to TRBD1. Germline V gene sequence: CDR1 MDHEN, CDR2 SYDVKM. This CDR3 is 15 amino acids long. V shed 4 bases and J 1 base; nucleotides not matched to a gene: 5. CDR3 bases: TGTGCCAGCAGTTACCAGGGGGCGCAGAACACTGAAGCTTTCTTT. Encoded protein: CASSYQGAQNTEAFF. Drawing the rest from reference TRBV28 and TRBJ1-1, the complete variable domain is DVKVTQSSRYLVKRTGEKVFLECVQDMDHENMFWYRQDPGLGLRLIYFSYDVKMKEKGDIPEGYSVSREKKERFSLILESASTNQTSMYLCASSYQGAQNTEAFFGQGTRLTVV.

The chain combines TRBV11-2 with TRBJ2-3, with D tentatively TRBD2 (5 bases). The CDR3 spans 16 residues. Germline V gene lookup returns CDR1 SGHAT and CDR2 FQNNGV. Trimming removed 0 bases from V and 0 bases from J, with 10 bases in between. In DNA, the CDR3 is TGTGCCAGCAGCTTAGAAACGGGAACTAGCACAGATACGCAGTATTTT. This gives the protein CASSLETGTSTDTQYF.

V usage is TRBV18 and J usage is TRBJ1-5; 9 bases agree with TRBD1. The CDR3 is 16 residues long. V shed 4 bases and J 6 bases; nucleotides not matched to a gene: 10. CDR1 and CDR2 (germline): KGHSH, LQKENI. For the CDR3, the DNA is TGTGCCAGCTCACAGAGTCGGACAGGGGTTAGTCAGCCCCAGCATTTT. Its protein is CASSQSRTGVSQPQHF. The whole variable domain, filled in from reference TRBV18 and TRBJ1-5, reads NAGVMQNPRHLVRRRGQEARLRCSPMKGHSHVYWYRQLPEEGLKFMVYLQKENIIDESGMPKERFSAEFPKEGPSILRIQQVVRGDSAAYFCASSQSRTGVSQPQHFGDGTRLSIL.

The rearrangement uses TRBV9 and TRBJ1-3; D is unclear. V was pared by 0 bases and J by 2 bases, with 9 bases between. CDR1 and CDR2 (germline): SGDLS, YYNGEE. This CDR3 contains 15 residues. The CDR3 DNA sequence: TGTGCCAGCAGCGTAGGAACTATAGCTGGAAACACCATATATTTT. Translation gives CASSVGTIAGNTIYF. Full variable domain (missing parts from reference TRBV9 and TRBJ1-3): DSGVTQTPKHLITATGQRVTLRCSPRSGDLSVYWYQQSLDQGLQFLIQYYNGEERAKGNILERFSAQQFPDLHSELNLSSLELGDSALYFCASSVGTIAGNTIYFGEGSWLTVV.

This chain joins TRBV5-5 and TRBJ2-5; TRBD2 aligns across 8 bases. The CDR3 runs to 15 residues. The V and J ends lost 0 bases and 5 bases, in that order; junction bases with no gene match: 6. The germline CDR1 and CDR2 sequences are SGHKS and YYEKEE (reference sequence). The DNA of the CDR3 is TGTGCCAGCAGCTTGGGTAGCGGGGCCCTTGAGACCCAGTACTTC. Protein: CASSLGSGALETQYF.

V gene TRBV28 combines with J gene TRBJ1-5; 9 nucleotides line up with TRBD1. Germline V CDR1 and CDR2: MDHEN, SYDVKM. CDR3 length: 14 residues. The trim removed 5 bases at V and 7 bases at J, leaving 6 bases unmatched. CDR3 sequence (DNA): TGTGCCAGCAGTCTAGGACAGGGGTGGCAGCCCCAGCATTTT. Protein product: CASSLGQGWQPQHF. Based on the CDR3 plus reference TRBV28 and TRBJ1-5, the full variable domain is DVKVTQSSRYLVKRTGEKVFLECVQDMDHENMFWYRQDPGLGLRLIYFSYDVKMKEKGDIPEGYSVSREKKERFSLILESASTNQTSMYLCASSLGQGWQPQHFGDGTRLSIL.

The rearrangement joins TRBV3-1 (or the pseudogene TRBV3-2) to TRBJ2-5; 7 nucleotides line up with TRBD2. This CDR3 has 15 residues. J gave up 5 bases and V 4 bases, and 10 bases lay outside the gene matches. The germline V gene has CDR1 LGHDT and CDR2 YNNKEL (reference sequence). The chain's CDR3 is CASSRSGEGRETQYF. CDR3 nucleotides: TGTGCCAGCAGCCGATCTGGGGAGGGGCGGGAGACCCAGTACTTC.